This T cell receptor (beta chain) was identified in a study of blood T cell repertoires in COVID-19. The wider study: T cells, B-cell-depleted T cells, or PBMCs supplied cDNA or gDNA.

Membership in each cohort depended on participant-reported clinical history. The study counted Cohort 3 donors as recovered given two negative PCRs, clearance, or symptom resolution. Authors' methods: Estimates of nucleated cell counts were drawn from the amplification of reference gene primers. Libraries were prepared by immunoSEQ multiplex PCR; TCRdb keeps only in-frame clonotypes and omits some of them. The DNA gave D and trimming, while V, J and clone size come from that table. The table has about 180,000 clones, approximately 85% seen once. The V gene's germline CDR1 is MNHNY and CDR2 SVGAGI (reference sequence). V dropped 7 bases and J dropped 6 bases, with 10 bases sitting between them. The CDR3 sequence is 12 residues long.

The sample taken for sequencing was PBMCs or T cells enriched from blood (not recorded which). V is TRBV6-6 and J is TRBJ2-1; D gene uncertain. This receptor was taken from a young woman who had recovered from COVID-19. CDR3 bases: TGTGCCAGCACCACCGGCGGCAATGAGCAGTTCTTC. Its translation is CASTTGGNEQFF.